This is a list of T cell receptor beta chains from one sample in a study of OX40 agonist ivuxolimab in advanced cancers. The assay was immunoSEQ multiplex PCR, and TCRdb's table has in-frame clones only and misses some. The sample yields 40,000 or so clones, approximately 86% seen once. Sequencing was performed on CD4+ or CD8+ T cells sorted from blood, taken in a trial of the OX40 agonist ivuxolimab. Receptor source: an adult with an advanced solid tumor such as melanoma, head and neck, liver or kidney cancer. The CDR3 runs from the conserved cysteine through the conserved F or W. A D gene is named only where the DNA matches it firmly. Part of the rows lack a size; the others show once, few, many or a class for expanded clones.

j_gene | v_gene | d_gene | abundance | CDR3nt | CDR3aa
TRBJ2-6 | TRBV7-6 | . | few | TGTGCCAGCAGCGGCGGCGTTCTGTCTGGGGCCAACGTCCTGACTTTC | CASSGGVLSGANVLTF
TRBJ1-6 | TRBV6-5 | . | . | TGTGCCAGCAGTTATCGGACGGGCCCAGCACCCCTCCACTTT | CASSYRTGPAPLHF
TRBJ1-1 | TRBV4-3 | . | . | TGCGCCAGCAGCCCTCGAGGGACGCAGCAGAACACTGAAGCTTTCTTT | CASSPRGTQQNTEAFF
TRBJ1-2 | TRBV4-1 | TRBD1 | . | TGCGCCAGCAGCCGAGCCGGGACAGGGGAAGGCTACACCTTC | CASSRAGTGEGYTF
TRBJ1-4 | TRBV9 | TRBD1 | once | TGTGCCAGCAGCGGCGGACAGGGAACAACTAATGAAAAACTGTTTTTT | CASSGGQGTTNEKLFF
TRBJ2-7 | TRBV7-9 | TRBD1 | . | TGTGCCAGCAGCTCGTTAACCCAGGGGGCCTACGAGCAGTACTTC | CASSSLTQGAYEQYF
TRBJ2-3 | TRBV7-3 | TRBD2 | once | TGTGCCAGCTCTAGCGGGGGGGCGGATACGCAGTATTTT | CASSSGGADTQYF
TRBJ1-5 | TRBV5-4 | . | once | TGTGCCAGCAGCTTAGACAAAGGCAATCAGCCCCAGCATTTT | CASSLDKGNQPQHF
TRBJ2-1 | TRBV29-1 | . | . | TGCAGCGTTGAAAAGGGAGGCAATGAGCAGTTCTTC | CSVEKGGNEQFF
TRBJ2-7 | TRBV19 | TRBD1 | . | TGTGCCAGTAGTCCCTTTGGGACAGGGGACGACGAGCAGTACTTC | CASSPFGTGDDEQYF
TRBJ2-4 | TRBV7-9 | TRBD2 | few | TGTGCCAGCAGCTTAGCGGGAGGGGAAGGGAAAAACATTCAGTACTTC | CASSLAGGEGKNIQYF
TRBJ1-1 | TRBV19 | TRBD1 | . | TGTGCCAGTAGCCCCGAGACAGGGGTCAACACTGAAGCTTTCTTT | CASSPETGVNTEAFF
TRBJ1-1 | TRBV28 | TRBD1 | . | TGTGCCACCTGCCGGGACAGGGGCGGCACTGAAGCTTTCTTT | CATCRDRGGTEAFF
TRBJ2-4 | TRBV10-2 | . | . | TGCGCCACCAAAGGGGACGTCAAAAACATTCAGTACTTC | CATKGDVKNIQYF
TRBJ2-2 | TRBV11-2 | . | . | TGTGCCAGCAGCCCGTGGATGAACACCGGGGAGCTGTTTTTT | CASSPWMNTGELFF
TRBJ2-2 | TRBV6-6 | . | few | TGTGCCAGCAGTTACTCGGTATCGAACACCGGGGAGCTGTTTTTT | CASSYSVSNTGELFF
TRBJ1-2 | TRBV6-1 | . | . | TGTGCCAGCAGTGAAGCGCTCGGCAGGGCCGTAAACTATGGCTACACCTTC | CASSEALGRAVNYGYTF
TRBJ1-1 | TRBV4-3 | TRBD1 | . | TGCGCCAGCAGCCGGACAGGGCTAAATGGGGACACTGAAGCTTTCTTT | CASSRTGLNGDTEAFF
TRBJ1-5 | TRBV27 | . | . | TGTGCCAGCAGTTCGAGGACCGGGAATAGCAATCAGCCCCAGCATTTT | CASSSRTGNSNQPQHF
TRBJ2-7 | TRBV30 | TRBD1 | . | TGTGCCTGGAGCCGGGACAGGGGGTTCTACGAGCAGTACTTC | CAWSRDRGFYEQYF
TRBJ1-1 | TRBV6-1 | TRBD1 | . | TGTGCCAGCAGTAAAGAGGGGACAGTGGTGAATTCTGAAGCTTTCTTT | CASSKEGTVVNSEAFF
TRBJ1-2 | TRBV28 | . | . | TGTGCCAGCACCGACTCGGGGGGAAACTATGGCTACACCTTC | CASTDSGGNYGYTF
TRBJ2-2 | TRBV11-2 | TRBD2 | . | TGTGCCAGCAGCTTATGGGTAGCGGGGGGCACCGGGGAGCTGTTTTTT | CASSLWVAGGTGELFF
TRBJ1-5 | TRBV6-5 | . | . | TGTGCCAGCGGTGTTCAGCCCCAGCATTTT | CASGVQPQHF
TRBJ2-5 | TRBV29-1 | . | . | TGCAGCGTTGAGGAAAAGAAGGCCAGTACCCAGTACTTC | CSVEEKKASTQYF
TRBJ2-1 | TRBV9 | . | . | TGTGCCAGCAGCGCTGGGGAGTACAATGAGCAGTTCTTC | CASSAGEYNEQFF
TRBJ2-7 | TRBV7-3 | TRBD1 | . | TGTGCCAGCAGCCCGGGACAGGGCTACGAGCAGTACTTC | CASSPGQGYEQYF
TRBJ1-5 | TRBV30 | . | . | TGTGCCTGGAGTGTAGGGGAGGGGCAGCCCCAGCATTTT | CAWSVGEGQPQHF
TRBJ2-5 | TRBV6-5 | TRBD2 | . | TGTGCCAGCAGTTACAGAGCGGGGGGGCGAGAGACCCAGTACTTC | CASSYRAGGRETQYF
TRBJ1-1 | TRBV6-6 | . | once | TGTGCCAGCAGTTACTCGATTCTGAACACTGAAGCTTTCTTT | CASSYSILNTEAFF
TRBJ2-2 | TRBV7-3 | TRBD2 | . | TGTGCCAGCAGCCAAGGACTAGCGACCGGGGAGCTGTTTTTT | CASSQGLATGELFF
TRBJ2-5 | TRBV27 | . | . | TGTGCCAGCAGTTTTTCAGGCGGAGAGACCCAGTACTTC | CASSFSGGETQYF
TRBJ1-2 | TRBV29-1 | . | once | TGCAGCGTCCCCGGTAGGGCGGGTGGCTACACCTTC | CSVPGRAGGYTF
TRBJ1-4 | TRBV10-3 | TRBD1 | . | TGTGCCATCAGTGAGTCGCCGGGACAGGGGGGTATAGTTGAAGGAAAACTGTTTTTT | CAISESPGQGGIVEGKLFF
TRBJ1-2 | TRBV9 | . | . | TGTGCCAGCAGCGCGGGAGGGGAGGCTAACTATGGCTACACCTTC | CASSAGGEANYGYTF
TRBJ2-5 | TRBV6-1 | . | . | TGTGCCAGCAGTGAAGACCCGAGGTACCAAGAGACCCAGTACTTC | CASSEDPRYQETQYF
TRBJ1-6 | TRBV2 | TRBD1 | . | TGTGCCAGCAAGGGGGCTGATTCTACTTCACCCCTCCACTTT | CASKGADSTSPLHF
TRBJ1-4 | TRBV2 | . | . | TGTGCCAGCAGTGGACAGGAGGAATGGGGTGAAAAACTGTTTTTT | CASSGQEEWGEKLFF
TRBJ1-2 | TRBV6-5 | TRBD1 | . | TGTGCCAGCAAGGACAGGGGGGACCATGGCTACACCTTC | CASKDRGDHGYTF
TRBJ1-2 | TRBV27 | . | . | TGTGCCAGCAGGGGCGGCAGGGGCTATGGCTACACCTTC | CASRGGRGYGYTF
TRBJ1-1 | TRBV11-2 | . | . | TGTGCCAGTTCTCTAGGGACTGAAGCTTTCTTT | CASSLGTEAFF
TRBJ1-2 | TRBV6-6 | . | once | TGTGCCAGCAGTTACCGGACGAACTATGGCTACACCTTC | CASSYRTNYGYTF
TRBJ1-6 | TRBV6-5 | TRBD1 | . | TGTGCCAGCAGTTTTCACAGGGGGGCTTCACCCCTCCACTTT | CASSFHRGASPLHF
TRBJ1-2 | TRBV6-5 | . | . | TGTGCCACCCGGCCCGGACAGAACTATGGCTACACCTTC | CATRPGQNYGYTF
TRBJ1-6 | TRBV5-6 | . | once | TGTGCCAGCAGCTTGGCTGGCCAGGGGTCCACGTCCTATAATTCACCCCTCCACTTT | CASSLAGQGSTSYNSPLHF
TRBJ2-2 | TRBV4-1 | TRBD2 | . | TGCGCCAGCAGCGGGATTAGCGGGCTTTACACCGGGGAGCTGTTTTTT | CASSGISGLYTGELFF
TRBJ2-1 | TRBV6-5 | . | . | TGTGCCAGCAGTTACTTCGGGGGGCCATACAATGAGCAGTTCTTC | CASSYFGGPYNEQFF
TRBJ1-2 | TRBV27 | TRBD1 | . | TGTGCCAGCAGTTCGATGCAGGCACAGGACAGGTTGGATGGCTACACCTTC | CASSSMQAQDRLDGYTF
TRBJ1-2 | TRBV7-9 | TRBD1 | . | TGTGCCAGCAGTTCCGACAGGGGAGGTAACTATGGCTACACCTTC | CASSSDRGGNYGYTF